The text below deals with one T cell receptor (beta chain). What it binds is unknown. This specimen belongs to a study of cytomegalovirus exposure and HLA in healthy donors. Germline V gene sequence: CDR1 SNHLY, CDR2 FYNNEI. V lost 6 bases to trimming and J lost 9 bases, with 18 bases between them. The CDR3 length is 13 residues. It was with 60 Vbeta and 13 Jbeta primers that the PCR ran. Sequencing used immunoSEQ multiplex PCR; TCRdb keeps in-frame clones, though not all of them. Of 55,000 to 70,000 clones detected, roughly 69% appear once; the ten largest clones hold 3%. Study results and limitations: A later analysis found TCR association rates differed by HLA locus, highest for DRB1 and lowest for HLA-C. Certain sequence variants were highly shared and formed a cluster, and this cluster was likely a sequencing artifact. Across donors, presence/absence analyses took sequencing depth to be roughly uniform.

The sequence came from a woman aged 45-65 years in good health and CMV-seronegative. Input material: PBMCs. The chain combines TRBV2 with TRBJ2-7; D call uncertain. The CDR3 nucleotides read TGTGCCAGCAGCCTGGCCCGGAGTTTCGGGCAGTACTTC. Translated: CASSLARSFGQYF. Full variable domain (remainder filled in from reference TRBV2 and TRBJ2-7): EPEVTQTPSHQVTQMGQEVILRCVPISNHLYFYWYRQILGQKVEFLVSFYNNEISEKSEIFDDQFSVERPDGSNFTLKIRSTKLEDSAMYFCASSLARSFGQYFGPGTRLTVT.